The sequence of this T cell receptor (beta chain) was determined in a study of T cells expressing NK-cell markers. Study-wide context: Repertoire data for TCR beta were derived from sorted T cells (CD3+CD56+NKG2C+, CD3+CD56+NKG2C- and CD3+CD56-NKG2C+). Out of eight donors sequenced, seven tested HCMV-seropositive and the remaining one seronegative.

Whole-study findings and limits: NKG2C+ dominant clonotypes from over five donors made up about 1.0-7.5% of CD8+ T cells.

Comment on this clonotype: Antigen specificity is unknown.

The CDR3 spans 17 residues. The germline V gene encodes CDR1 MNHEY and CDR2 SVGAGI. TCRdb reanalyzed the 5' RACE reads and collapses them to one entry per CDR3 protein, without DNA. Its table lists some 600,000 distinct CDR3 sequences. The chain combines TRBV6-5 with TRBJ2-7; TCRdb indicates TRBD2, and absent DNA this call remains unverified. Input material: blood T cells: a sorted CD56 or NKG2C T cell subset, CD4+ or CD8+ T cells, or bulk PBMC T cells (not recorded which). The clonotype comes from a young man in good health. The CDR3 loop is CASSYSTGLADTYEQYF.